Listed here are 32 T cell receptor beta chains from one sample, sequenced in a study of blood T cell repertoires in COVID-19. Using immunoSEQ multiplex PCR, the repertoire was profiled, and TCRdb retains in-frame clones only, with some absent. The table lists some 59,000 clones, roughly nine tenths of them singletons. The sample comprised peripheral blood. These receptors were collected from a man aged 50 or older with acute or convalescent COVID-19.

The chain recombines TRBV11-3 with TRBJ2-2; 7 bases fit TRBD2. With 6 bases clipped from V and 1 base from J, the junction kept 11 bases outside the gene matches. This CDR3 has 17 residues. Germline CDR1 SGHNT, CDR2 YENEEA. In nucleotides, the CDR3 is TGTGCCAGCAGTTCAAAGGCGGGAGTAGTGAACACCGGGGAGCTGTTTTTT. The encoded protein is CASSSKAGVVNTGELFF.

This CDR3 reads CASTGQGASQSSYNEQFF. CDR3 DNA sequence: TGCGCCAGCACCGGACAGGGGGCAAGTCAAAGCTCCTACAATGAGCAGTTCTTC. This chain joins TRBV5-1 and TRBJ2-1, with 11 positions matching TRBD1. Looked up from germline, CDR1 is SGHRS and CDR2 is YFSETQ. The CDR3 runs 18 residues. The V and J ends lost 6 bases and 0 bases, in that order; junction bases with no gene match: 11.

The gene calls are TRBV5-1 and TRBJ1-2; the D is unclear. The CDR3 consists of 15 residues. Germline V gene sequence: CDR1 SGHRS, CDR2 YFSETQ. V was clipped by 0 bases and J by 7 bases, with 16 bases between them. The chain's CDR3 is CASSLGRSAVGGYTF. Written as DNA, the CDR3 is TGCGCCAGCAGCTTGGGACGGAGTGCAGTAGGTGGCTACACCTTC.

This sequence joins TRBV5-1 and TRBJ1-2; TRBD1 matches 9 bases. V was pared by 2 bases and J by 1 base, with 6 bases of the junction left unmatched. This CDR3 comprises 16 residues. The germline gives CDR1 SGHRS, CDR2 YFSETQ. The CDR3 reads CASSLNPGQGNYGYTF. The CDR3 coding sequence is TGCGCCAGCAGCTTAAATCCGGGACAGGGTAACTATGGCTACACCTTC.

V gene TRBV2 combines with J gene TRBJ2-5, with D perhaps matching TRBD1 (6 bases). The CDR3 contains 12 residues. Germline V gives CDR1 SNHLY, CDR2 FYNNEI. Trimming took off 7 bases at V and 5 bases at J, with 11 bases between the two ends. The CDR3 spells CASNLRGETQYF. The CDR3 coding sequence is TGTGCCAGCAACCTTAGGGGGGAGACCCAGTACTTC.

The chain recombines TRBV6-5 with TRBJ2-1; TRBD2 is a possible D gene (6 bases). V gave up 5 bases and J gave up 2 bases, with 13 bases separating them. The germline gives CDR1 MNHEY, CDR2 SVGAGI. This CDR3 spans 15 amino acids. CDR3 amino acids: CASSRGLATYNEQFF. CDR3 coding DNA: TGTGCCAGCAGTAGAGGGCTAGCGACCTACAATGAGCAGTTCTTC.

The CDR3 region has the DNA TGTGCCAGTAGTACCCGACAGGGTAGGGGGTATGGCTACACCTTC. Amino acid sequence: CASSTRQGRGYGYTF. The V and J genes are TRBV19 and TRBJ1-2, with 7 bases fitting TRBD1. This CDR3 comprises 15 residues. The germline CDR1 and CDR2 sequences are LNHDA and SQIVND (reference sequence). V lost 4 bases and J lost 5; bases outside the gene matches: 10. Together with reference TRBV19 and TRBJ1-2, the CDR3 gives the full variable domain: DGGITQSPKYLFRKEGQNVTLSCEQNLNHDAMYWYRQDPGQGLRLIYYSQIVNDFQKGDIAEGYSVSREKKESFPLTVTSAQKNPTAFYLCASSTRQGRGYGYTFGSGTRLTVV.

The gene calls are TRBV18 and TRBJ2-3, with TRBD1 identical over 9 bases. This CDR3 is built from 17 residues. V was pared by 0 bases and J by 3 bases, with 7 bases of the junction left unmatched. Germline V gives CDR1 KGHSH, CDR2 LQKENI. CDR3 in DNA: TGTGCCAGCTCACCACCGAAAGGGACAGGGCATACAGATACGCAGTATTTT. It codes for CASSPPKGTGHTDTQYF. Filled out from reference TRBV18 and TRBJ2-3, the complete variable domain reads NAGVMQNPRHLVRRRGQEARLRCSPMKGHSHVYWYRQLPEEGLKFMVYLQKENIIDESGMPKERFSAEFPKEGPSILRIQQVVRGDSAAYFCASSPPKGTGHTDTQYFGPGTRLTVL.

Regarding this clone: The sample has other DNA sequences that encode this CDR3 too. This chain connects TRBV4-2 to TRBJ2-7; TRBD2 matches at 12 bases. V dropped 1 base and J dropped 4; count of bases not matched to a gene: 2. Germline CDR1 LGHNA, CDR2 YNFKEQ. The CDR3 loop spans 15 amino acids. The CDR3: CASSQGLAGAYEQYF. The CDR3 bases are TGTGCCAGCAGCCAAGGACTAGCGGGAGCGTACGAGCAGTACTTC.

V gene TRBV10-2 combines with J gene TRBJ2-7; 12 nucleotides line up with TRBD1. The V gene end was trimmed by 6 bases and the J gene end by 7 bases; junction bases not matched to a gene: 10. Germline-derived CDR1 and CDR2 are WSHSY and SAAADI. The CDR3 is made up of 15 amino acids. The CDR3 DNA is TGCGCCAGCAGAAGCGGGACAGGGGGCACGGGAGAGCAGTACTTC. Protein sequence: CASRSGTGGTGEQYF.

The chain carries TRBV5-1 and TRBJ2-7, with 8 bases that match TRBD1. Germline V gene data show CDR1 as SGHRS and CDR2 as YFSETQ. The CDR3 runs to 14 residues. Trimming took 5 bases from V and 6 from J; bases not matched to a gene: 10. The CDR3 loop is CASSPGGASTEQYF. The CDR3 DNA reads TGCGCCAGCAGTCCAGGGGGCGCTTCTACCGAGCAGTACTTC. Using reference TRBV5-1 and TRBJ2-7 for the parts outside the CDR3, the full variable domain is KAGVTQTPRYLIKTRGQQVTLSCSPISGHRSVSWYQQTPGQGLQFLFEYFSETQRNKGNFPGRFSGRQFSNSRSEMNVSTLELGDSALYLCASSPGGASTEQYFGPGTRLTVT.

This CDR3 is CAWNSGRSYEQYF. The CDR3 DNA sequence: TGTGCCTGGAATAGCGGGCGGTCCTACGAGCAGTACTTC. The V call is TRBV30, the J call TRBJ2-7; TRBD2 matches 7 bases. J gave up 1 base and V 4 bases, and 4 bases lay outside the gene matches. Germline-derived CDR1 and CDR2 are GTSNPN and SVGIG (reference sequence). The CDR3 consists of 13 residues.

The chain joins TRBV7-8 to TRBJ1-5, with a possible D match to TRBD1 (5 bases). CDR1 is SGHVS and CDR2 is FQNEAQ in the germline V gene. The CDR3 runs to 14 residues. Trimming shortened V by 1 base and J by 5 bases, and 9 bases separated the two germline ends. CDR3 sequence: CASSLGTGDQPQHF. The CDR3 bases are TGTGCCAGCAGCTTAGGGACGGGGGATCAGCCCCAGCATTTT.

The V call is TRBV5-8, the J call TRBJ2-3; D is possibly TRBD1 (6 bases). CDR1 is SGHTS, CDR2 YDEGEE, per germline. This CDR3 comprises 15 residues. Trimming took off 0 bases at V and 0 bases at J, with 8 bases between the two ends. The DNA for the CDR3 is TGTGCCAGCAGCTTGGGACAGGTTAGCACAGATACGCAGTATTTT. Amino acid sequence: CASSLGQVSTDTQYF.

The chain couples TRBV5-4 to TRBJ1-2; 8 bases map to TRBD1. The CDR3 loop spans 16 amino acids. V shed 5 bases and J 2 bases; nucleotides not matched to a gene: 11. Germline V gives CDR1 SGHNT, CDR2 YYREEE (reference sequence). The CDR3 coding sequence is TGTGCCAGCAGAGGCCAGGGGGCGCTTAGCAACTATGGCTACACCTTC. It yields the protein CASRGQGALSNYGYTF.

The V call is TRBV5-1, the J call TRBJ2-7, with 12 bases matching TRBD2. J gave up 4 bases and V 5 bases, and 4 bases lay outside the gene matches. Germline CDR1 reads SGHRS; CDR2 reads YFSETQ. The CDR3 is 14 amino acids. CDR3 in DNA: TGCGCCAGCAGAACGACTAGCGGGAGTTACGAGCAGTACTTC. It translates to CASRTTSGSYEQYF.

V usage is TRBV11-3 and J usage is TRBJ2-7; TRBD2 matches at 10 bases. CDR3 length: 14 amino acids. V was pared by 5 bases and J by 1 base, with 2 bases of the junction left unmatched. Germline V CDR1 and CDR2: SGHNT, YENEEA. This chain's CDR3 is CASSGAGGSYEQYF. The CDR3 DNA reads TGTGCCAGCAGCGGAGCGGGAGGGTCCTACGAGCAGTACTTC.

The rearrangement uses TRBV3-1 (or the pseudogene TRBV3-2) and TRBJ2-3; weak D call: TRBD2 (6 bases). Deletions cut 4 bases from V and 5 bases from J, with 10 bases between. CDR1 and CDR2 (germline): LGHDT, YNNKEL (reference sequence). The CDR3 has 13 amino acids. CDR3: CASSPRGIDTQYF. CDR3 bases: TGTGCCAGCAGCCCCCGGGGGATAGATACGCAGTATTTT.

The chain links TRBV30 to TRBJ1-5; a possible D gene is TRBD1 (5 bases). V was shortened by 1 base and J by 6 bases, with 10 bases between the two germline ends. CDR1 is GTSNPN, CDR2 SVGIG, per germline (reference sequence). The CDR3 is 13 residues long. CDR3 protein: CAWSGAGGQPQHF. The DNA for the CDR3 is TGTGCCTGGAGTGGGGCGGGGGGTCAGCCCCAGCATTTT.

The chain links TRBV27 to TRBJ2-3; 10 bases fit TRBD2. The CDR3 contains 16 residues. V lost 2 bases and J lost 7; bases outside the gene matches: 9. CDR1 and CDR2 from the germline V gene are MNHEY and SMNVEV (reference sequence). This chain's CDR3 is CASSLQLAGVGYTQYF. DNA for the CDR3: TGTGCCAGCAGTTTACAGCTAGCGGGAGTGGGATATACGCAGTATTTT.

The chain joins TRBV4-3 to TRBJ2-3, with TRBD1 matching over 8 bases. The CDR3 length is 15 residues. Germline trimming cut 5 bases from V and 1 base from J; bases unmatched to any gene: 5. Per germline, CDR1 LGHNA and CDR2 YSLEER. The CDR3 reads CASSKTGAGTDTQYF. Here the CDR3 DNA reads TGCGCCAGCAGCAAGACAGGGGCTGGCACAGATACGCAGTATTTT.

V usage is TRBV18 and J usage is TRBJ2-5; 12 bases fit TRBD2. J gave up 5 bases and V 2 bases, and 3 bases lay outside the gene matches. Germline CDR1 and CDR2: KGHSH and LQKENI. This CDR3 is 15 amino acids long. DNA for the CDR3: TGTGCCAGCTCACCAGGCCTAGCGGGAGGGGAGACCCAGTACTTC. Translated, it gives CASSPGLAGGETQYF.

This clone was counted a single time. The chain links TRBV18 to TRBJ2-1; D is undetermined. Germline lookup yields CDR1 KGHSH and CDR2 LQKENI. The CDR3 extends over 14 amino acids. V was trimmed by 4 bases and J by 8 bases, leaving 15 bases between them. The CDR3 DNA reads TGTGCCAGCTCACTGTCGTTAAAGCCCCATGAGCAGTTCTTC. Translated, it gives CASSLSLKPHEQFF.

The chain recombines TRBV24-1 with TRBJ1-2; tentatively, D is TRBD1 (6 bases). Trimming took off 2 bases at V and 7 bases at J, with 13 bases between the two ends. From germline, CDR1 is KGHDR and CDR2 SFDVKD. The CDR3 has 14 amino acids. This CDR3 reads CATSDSPTGLGYTF. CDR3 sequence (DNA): TGTGCCACCAGTGATTCCCCTACAGGGCTTGGCTACACCTTC.

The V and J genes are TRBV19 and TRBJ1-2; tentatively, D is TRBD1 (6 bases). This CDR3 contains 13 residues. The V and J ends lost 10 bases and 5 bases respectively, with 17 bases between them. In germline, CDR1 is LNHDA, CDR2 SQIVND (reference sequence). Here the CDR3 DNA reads TGTGCCACCCGGACAGAAACGGTTTATGGCTACACCTTC. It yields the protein CATRTETVYGYTF.

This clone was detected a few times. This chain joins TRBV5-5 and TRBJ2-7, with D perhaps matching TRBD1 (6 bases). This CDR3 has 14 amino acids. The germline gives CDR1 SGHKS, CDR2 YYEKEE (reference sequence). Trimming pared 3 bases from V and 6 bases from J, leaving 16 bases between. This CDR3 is CASSSQTGFGEQYF. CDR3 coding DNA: TGTGCCAGCAGCTCTCAGACAGGATTTGGCGAGCAGTACTTC.

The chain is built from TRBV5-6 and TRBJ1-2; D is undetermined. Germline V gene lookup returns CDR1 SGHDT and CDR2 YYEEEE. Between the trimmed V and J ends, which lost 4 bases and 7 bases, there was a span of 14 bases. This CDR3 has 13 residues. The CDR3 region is CASSPMLGGGYTF. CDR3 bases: TGTGCCAGCAGCCCTATGTTGGGAGGTGGCTACACCTTC.

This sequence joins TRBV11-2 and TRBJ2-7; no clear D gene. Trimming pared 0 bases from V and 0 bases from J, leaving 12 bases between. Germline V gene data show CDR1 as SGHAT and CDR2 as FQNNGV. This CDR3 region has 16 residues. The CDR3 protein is CASSLDPSANSYEQYF. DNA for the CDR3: TGTGCCAGCAGCTTAGACCCCTCCGCTAACTCCTACGAGCAGTACTTC.

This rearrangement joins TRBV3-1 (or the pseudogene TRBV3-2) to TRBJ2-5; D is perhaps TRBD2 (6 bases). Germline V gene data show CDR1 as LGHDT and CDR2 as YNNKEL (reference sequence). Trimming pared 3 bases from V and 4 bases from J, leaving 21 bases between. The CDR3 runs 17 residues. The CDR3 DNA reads TGTGCCAGCAGCCATCCGGGAGTTTATGCTGGCGGAGAGACCCAGTACTTC. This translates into CASSHPGVYAGGETQYF.

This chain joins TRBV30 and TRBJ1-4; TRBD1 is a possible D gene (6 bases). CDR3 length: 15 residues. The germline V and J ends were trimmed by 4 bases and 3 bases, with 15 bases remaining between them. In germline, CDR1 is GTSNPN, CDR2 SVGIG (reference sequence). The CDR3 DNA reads TGTGCCTGGACTTCGAACGGGACACCTAATGAAAAACTGTTTTTT. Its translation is CAWTSNGTPNEKLFF. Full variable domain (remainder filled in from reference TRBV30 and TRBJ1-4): SQTIHQWPATLVQPVGSPLSLECTVEGTSNPNLYWYRQAAGRGLQLLFYSVGIGQISSEVPQNLSASRPQDRQFILSSKKLLLSDSGFYLCAWTSNGTPNEKLFFGSGTQLSVL.

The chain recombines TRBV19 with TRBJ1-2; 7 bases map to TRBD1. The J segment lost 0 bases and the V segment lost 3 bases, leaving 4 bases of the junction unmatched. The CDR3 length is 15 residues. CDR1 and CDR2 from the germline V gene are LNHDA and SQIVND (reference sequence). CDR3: CASSIPGTANYGYTF. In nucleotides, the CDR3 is TGTGCCAGTAGTATCCCCGGGACAGCTAACTATGGCTACACCTTC.

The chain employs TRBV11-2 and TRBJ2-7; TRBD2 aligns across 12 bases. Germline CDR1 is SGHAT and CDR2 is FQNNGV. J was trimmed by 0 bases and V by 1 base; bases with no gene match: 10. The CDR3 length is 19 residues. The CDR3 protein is CASSLVNPLLAGGSYEQYF. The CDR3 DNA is TGTGCCAGCAGCTTAGTCAACCCCCTACTAGCGGGAGGCTCCTACGAGCAGTACTTC.